One and the same sample provided the 14 T cell receptor beta chains below, sequenced in a study of OX40 agonist ivuxolimab in advanced cancers. Here immunoSEQ multiplex PCR was the method, and the copy in TCRdb shows in-frame clones only, minus some. The sample yields roughly 25,000 clones, roughly 87% seen once. Sequenced here: CD4+ or CD8+ T cells sorted from blood, sampled in a trial of the OX40 agonist ivuxolimab. Receptor source: an adult with an advanced solid tumor such as melanoma, head and neck, liver or kidney cancer.

The V call is TRBV5-6, the J call TRBJ2-1; possibly TRBD2 for D (6 bases). The germline gives CDR1 SGHDT, CDR2 YYEEEE. Trimming shortened V by 4 bases and J by 5 bases, and 16 bases separated the two germline ends. This CDR3 spans 15 amino acids. The CDR3 DNA follows: TGTGCCAGCAGCCACCCTAGCGAGGGGCACAATGAGCAGTTCTTC. It specifies CASSHPSEGHNEQFF.

This clone came up a few times. The gene calls are TRBV7-8 and TRBJ2-1; the match to TRBD2 covers 7 bases. This CDR3 has 16 residues. V trimming: 2 bases; J trimming: 2 bases; junction bases outside the gene matches: 6. Germline V gene lookup returns CDR1 SGHVS and CDR2 FQNEAQ. The chain's CDR3 is CASSLPSRGAYNEQFF. The CDR3 coding sequence is TGTGCCAGCAGCTTACCCAGTCGGGGGGCCTACAATGAGCAGTTCTTC. Full variable domain (remainder filled in from reference TRBV7-8 and TRBJ2-1): GAGVSQSPRYKVAKRGQDVALRCDPISGHVSLFWYQQALGQGPEFLTYFQNEAQLDKSGLPSDRFFAERPEGSVSTLKIQRTQQEDSAVYLCASSLPSRGAYNEQFFGPGTRLTVL.

The chain links TRBV16 to TRBJ1-1; possible D gene TRBD1, 5 bases. This CDR3 is built from 13 residues. V gave up 6 bases and J gave up 1 base, with 9 bases separating them. Germline CDR1 and CDR2: KGHSY and FQNENV. CDR3 sequence: CASRHGQNTEAFF. The CDR3 DNA sequence: TGTGCCAGCAGACACGGACAGAACACTGAAGCTTTCTTT.

V usage is TRBV5-4 and J usage is TRBJ1-2, with TRBD1 matching over 10 bases. The CDR3 loop spans 14 amino acids. Germline V CDR1 and CDR2: SGHNT, YYREEE (reference sequence). The V and J ends lost 2 bases and 3 bases, in that order; junction bases with no gene match: 1. This chain's CDR3 is CASSFGTGDYGYTF. For the CDR3, the DNA is TGTGCCAGCAGCTTCGGGACAGGGGACTATGGCTACACCTTC. Full variable domain (rest looked up from reference TRBV5-4 and TRBJ1-2): ETGVTQSPTHLIKTRGQQVTLRCSSQSGHNTVSWYQQALGQGPQFIFQYYREEENGRGNFPPRFSGLQFPNYSSELNVNALELDDSALYLCASSFGTGDYGYTFGSGTRLTVV.

The V gene is TRBV27, the J gene TRBJ2-7; 9 bases are a match to TRBD2. Germline V lookup: CDR1 MNHEY, CDR2 SMNVEV (reference sequence). The CDR3 loop spans 14 amino acids. J was trimmed by 2 bases and V by 8 bases; bases with no gene match: 7. Here the CDR3 reads CASGAGGAPYEQYF. The DNA for the CDR3 is TGTGCCAGCGGTGCGGGGGGGGCACCCTACGAGCAGTACTTC.

V is TRBV28 and J is TRBJ2-3, with TRBD1 as a possible D gene (6 bases). The V end was cut by 4 bases, the J end by 0 bases, with 23 bases between. CDR1 is MDHEN, CDR2 SYDVKM, per germline. The CDR3 is 19 residues long. The DNA of the CDR3 is TGTGCCAGCAGTTGGTCCCCGCAGAAACAGGGAGCTAGCACAGATACGCAGTATTTT. Encoded protein: CASSWSPQKQGASTDTQYF.

The chain links TRBV27 to TRBJ2-7, with TRBD2 identical over 8 bases. V lost 5 bases and J lost 9; bases outside the gene matches: 15. Germline V gives CDR1 MNHEY, CDR2 SMNVEV (reference sequence). CDR3 size: 15 residues. The CDR3 protein is CASSPFGLASEAQYF. In DNA, the CDR3 is TGTGCCAGCAGTCCGTTTGGACTAGCCTCAGAGGCGCAGTACTTC.

The rearrangement uses TRBV4-3 and TRBJ1-3; the D is unclear. V was clipped by 0 bases and J by 0 bases, with 6 bases between them. This CDR3 has 15 residues. Germline V gene data show CDR1 as LGHNA and CDR2 as YSLEER. This CDR3 is CASSQDSSSGNTIYF. For the CDR3, the DNA is TGCGCCAGCAGCCAAGATTCCAGCTCTGGAAACACCATATATTTT.

The gene calls are TRBV25-1 and TRBJ1-2; 7 bases match TRBD1. Trimming removed 2 bases from V and 5 bases from J; junction bases left unmatched: 5. Germline-derived CDR1 and CDR2 are MGHDK and SYGVNS. The CDR3 has 14 residues. The CDR3 nucleotides are TGTGCCAGCAGTGAAGGGAGGGGGCTATATGGCTACACCTTC. Translation gives CASSEGRGLYGYTF.

V and J are TRBV7-2 and TRBJ2-3; D may match TRBD1 or TRBD2 (6 bases each). V shed 4 bases and J shed 0 bases, with 14 bases lying between them. Germline assignment: CDR1 SGHTA and CDR2 FQGNSA. This CDR3 has 16 amino acids. CDR3 residues: CASSSRGGLSTDTQYF. The CDR3 DNA follows: TGTGCCAGCAGCTCAAGAGGGGGGCTTAGCACAGATACGCAGTATTTT.

The chain links TRBV2 to TRBJ2-1, with 7 bases fitting TRBD1. CDR1 is SNHLY and CDR2 is FYNNEI in the germline V gene. V shed 6 bases and J 9 bases; nucleotides not matched to a gene: 2. The length of the CDR3 is 11 residues. CDR3 in DNA: TGTGCCAGCAGCGCAGGGGGTGAGCAGTTCTTC. Its translation is CASSAGGEQFF.

The chain carries TRBV5-5 and TRBJ2-2; D not certain. Germline CDR1 reads SGHKS; CDR2 reads YYEKEE (reference sequence). Trimming cost V 4 bases and J 2 bases, with 12 bases left between them. The CDR3 is 15 amino acids. DNA of the CDR3: TGTGCCAGCAGCCCATTAGGACGAAACACCGGGGAGCTGTTTTTT. Translated, it gives CASSPLGRNTGELFF.

The V and J genes are TRBV6-1 and TRBJ2-5, with D unclear. Trimming took 1 base from V and 5 from J, leaving 14 bases between them. Germline CDR1 MNHNS, CDR2 SASEGT. The CDR3 covers 15 residues. The CDR3 DNA is TGTGCCAGCAGTGAAGATCCCAGTGAGGAGGAGACCCAGTACTTC. Protein sequence: CASSEDPSEEETQYF.

The rearrangement uses TRBV11-2 and TRBJ2-5; possibly TRBD2 for D (5 bases). CDR1 and CDR2 from the germline V gene are SGHAT and FQNNGV. The length of the CDR3 is 15 residues. Trimming took off 4 bases at V and 2 bases at J, with 14 bases between the two ends. CDR3 bases: TGTGCCAGCAGCTCCCTCCTCGGAGGTCAAGAGACCCAGTACTTC. Translating gives CASSSLLGGQETQYF.